Described below is a single T cell receptor (beta chain) sequence and its context. Ten or more counts support this clone. Its target antigen remains unknown. Per-base quality was not reported, and no clone a single base away is much larger than it. TCRbeta CDR3 regions were profiled by bias-controlled multiplex PCR amplification of genomic DNA with the immunoSEQ Assay. The authors' pipeline ran thus. The absolute abundance of each unique TCRbeta CDR3 region was quantified after sequences were collapsed and filtered. Differential abundance was assessed using a binomial (Fisher-equivalent) model and a beta-binomial model in which time-dependent variance fitted from healthy donors was added. Clones with fewer than 5 combined templates were removed, and a clone was called differentially abundant if the clone's Benjamini-Hochberg FDR was below 0.01. The form v = (b*log(k)+a)^2 was used to model beta-binomial variance as a function of total template count across the two samples. The clones in this table, taken by TCRdb from immuneACCESS, are in-frame only. Not every clone is retained; where verified, under half of the shortfall comes from an unresolved V gene, and the cause of the rest is unknown. Clonal size and the V and J genes are those of that table, whereas D and trimming came from the DNA. For this sample the table gives about 89,000 clones, of which 70% to 90% were detected only once. The ten biggest clones cover around 6% of the sample.

The data are from a study of identifying expanded T cells in peripheral blood (dated by TCRdb to about 2019). Regarding the study in general: Four technical replicates, made by sequencing separate aliquots from the same pool of genomic DNA, were compared pairwise. Summary of the overall study and its limitations: The authors expected that over much longer intervals, such as months to years, biological variance in healthy repertoires might increase even further. Between technical replicates the binomial model flagged around 1.2 differentially abundant clones, whereas over around two weeks the binomial model flagged about 15 and over about 4 weeks 19 to 20. The beta-binomial model significantly reduced the number of clones called differentially abundant and the false-positive rate across all healthy-donor time intervals. For all healthy donors, the variance in clone template counts between approximately 2-week samples rose significantly as total template count increased.

The germline V gene provides CDR1 KGHSH and CDR2 LQKENI. Trimming takes 3 bases off V and 5 bases off J; junction bases not matched to a gene: 12. Including cysteine and phenylalanine, the CDR3 has 16 amino acids. Just CDR3 DNA is preserved here, 48 bases in frame from base 1. No immune events, such as infections, were documented for the healthy donors during the collection period. Healthy-donor blood repertoires served as a training cohort to calibrate time-dependent variance in a beta-binomial model of T-cell clone differential abundance. The training cohort included around ten healthy donors, of whom 3 were female and 7 were male. The donors were between roughly 29 and 65 years old, with an average age of roughly 40 years. Whole blood, obtained from a commercial supplier, was collected from each healthy donor at three time points spaced approximately 13 days apart. Genomic DNA was extracted from unsorted whole blood for immunosequencing.

The rearrangement joined TRBV18 to TRBJ2-7; 8 bases in the junction line up with TRBD1. The receptor was isolated from a person aged 18 to 75 in good health. The sample taken for sequencing was blood. The CDR3 has the sequence CASSPSTGTGRNEQYF. The bases read TGTGCCAGCTCACCTTCGACCGGGACAGGACGGAACGAGCAGTACTTC.